The entry that follows covers one T cell receptor (beta chain) sequence. This record belongs to a study of technical replicates of blood from several donors. This table comes from immunoSEQ multiplex PCR, and its TCRdb copy is limited to in-frame clones, with some not included. The data show roughly 69,000 clones, more than 75% seen once. V lost 1 base and J 4 bases, leaving 9 bases between the germline ends. There are 14 residues in the CDR3. Germline V gives CDR1 KGHSH, CDR2 LQKENI. The V and J genes are TRBV18 and TRBJ2-3; TRBD1 might be the D (6 bases). The receptor was isolated from a human donor in good health. Some clones in this sample may be carry-over from other donors' samples. The sample was PBMCs. The CDR3 reads CASSPLQGSDTQYF. DNA of the CDR3: TGTGCCAGCTCACCACTTCAGGGGTCAGATACGCAGTATTTT.